The rows below give T cell receptor beta chains drawn from one sample of a study of technical replicates of blood from several donors. TCRdb keeps only in-frame clones here, not all; method: immunoSEQ multiplex PCR. Found here are tens of thousands of clones, about 94% of them singletons; the top ten hold 0.35% to 0.45%. Sequences were obtained from T cells isolated from PBMCs. Receptor source: a human donor in good health. Each CDR3 is given with its conserved first and last residue. The D gene is left open where the match is weak. Clone size is shown for a subset of rows, as once, few, many or a class of expanded clone.

cdr3_aa cdr3_nt v_call clone_size j_call d_call
CASSLNAGGNQPQHF TGTGCCAGCTCACTGAACGCAGGGGGCAATCAGCCCCAGCATTTT TRBV18 - TRBJ1-5 -
CATSRPGIYTGELFF TGTGCCACCAGCAGACCAGGGATTTATACCGGGGAGCTGTTTTTT TRBV15 - TRBJ2-2 -
CASSPGTEGLNTEAFF TGTGCCAGCAGCCCGGGGACAGAGGGCTTGAACACTGAAGCTTTCTTT TRBV11-3 once TRBJ1-1 TRBD1
CASSRQGSSEGYTF TGTGCCAGTAGTAGACAGGGGTCTTCGGAAGGCTACACCTTC TRBV19 - TRBJ1-2 TRBD1
CASSRDTVIHEQYF TGCGCCAGCAGTCGGGACACAGTGATCCACGAGCAGTACTTC TRBV5-1 - TRBJ2-7 -
CASSPGTGDTLRSYEQYF TGCGCCAGCAGCCCCGGGACCGGGGACACTTTACGGTCCTACGAGCAGTACTTC TRBV5-1 - TRBJ2-7 -
CASSFGQGASRETQYF TGTGCCAGCAGCTTCGGGCAGGGGGCTAGCCGAGAGACCCAGTACTTC TRBV7-8 - TRBJ2-5 TRBD1
CASSWAGGGGELFF TGTGCCAGCAGCTGGGCGGGGGGCGGCGGGGAGCTGTTTTTT TRBV7-8 - TRBJ2-2 TRBD2
CASSQGRGSGRPDNEQFF TGTGCCAGCAGCCAAGGGAGGGGAAGCGGGAGGCCGGACAATGAGCAGTTCTTC TRBV4-2 - TRBJ2-1 TRBD2
CASSGGDRDRVETQYF TGTGCCAGCAGTGGGGGAGACCGGGACAGGGTGGAGACCCAGTACTTC TRBV2 - TRBJ2-5 TRBD1
CASSEGWRGSHLSGANVLTF TGTGCCAGCAGTGAAGGTTGGCGGGGCTCCCATCTCTCTGGGGCCAACGTCCTGACTTTC TRBV6-1 - TRBJ2-6 -
CASIGRAEAFF TGTGCCAGCATAGGCAGGGCTGAAGCTTTCTTT TRBV7-6 - TRBJ1-1 -
CASSSIAELYEQYF TGCGCCAGCAGCTCAATAGCGGAGCTCTACGAGCAGTACTTC TRBV5-1 - TRBJ2-7 -
CASSARPTGNYGYTF TGTGCCAGCAGCGCCCGACCGACAGGGAACTATGGCTACACCTTC TRBV9 - TRBJ1-2 TRBD1
CASSSGLAGGLHEQYF TGTGCCAGCAGCTCGGGACTAGCGGGAGGGCTCCACGAGCAGTACTTC TRBV5-4 few TRBJ2-7 TRBD2
CARSTYGKWDEQYF TGTGCCAGAAGCACTTACGGGAAATGGGACGAGCAGTACTTC TRBV5-3 - TRBJ2-7 -
CASSFLDRGNYGYTF TGTGCCAGTAGTTTCTTGGACAGGGGAAACTATGGCTACACCTTC TRBV19 - TRBJ1-2 TRBD1
CASSPGSEGSYNEQFF TGTGCCAGCAGCCCCGGGAGTGAGGGCTCCTACAATGAGCAGTTCTTC TRBV5-4 - TRBJ2-1 -
CASSKARDRITDTQYF TGTGCCAGCAGCAAAGCCCGGGACAGAATCACAGATACGCAGTATTTT TRBV7-8 - TRBJ2-3 TRBD1
CASLGESDRSIKNTEAFF TGTGCCAGCTTGGGAGAGAGTGACAGGTCAATAAAGAACACTGAAGCTTTCTTT TRBV18 few TRBJ1-1 -
CASSRLAGITGELFF TGTGCCAGCAGTCGTCTAGCGGGCATCACCGGGGAGCTGTTTTTT TRBV9 - TRBJ2-2 TRBD2
CAISAGQGPSGRMYEQFF TGTGCCATCAGTGCAGGACAGGGTCCTAGCGGGAGAATGTATGAGCAGTTCTTC TRBV10-3 - TRBJ2-1 TRBD2
CASSLTGAGLNEQFF TGTGCCAGCAGTTTAACAGGAGCGGGGCTAAATGAGCAGTTCTTC TRBV25-1 - TRBJ2-1 TRBD2
CASSFAGGPFYEQYF TGTGCCAGCAGTTTTGCGGGAGGGCCTTTTTACGAGCAGTACTTC TRBV27 once TRBJ2-7 TRBD2
CASSLVMAEYEQYF TGTGCCAGCAGCTTAGTGATGGCCGAATACGAGCAGTACTTC TRBV7-8 - TRBJ2-7 -
CASSPLISGRPHEQYF TGTGCCAGCAGTCCCCTCATTAGCGGGAGGCCCCACGAGCAGTACTTC TRBV28 - TRBJ2-7 TRBD2
CASSLGREGPYEQYF TGTGCTAGCAGCTTAGGGCGGGAGGGCCCCTACGAGCAGTACTTC TRBV7-7 - TRBJ2-7 TRBD2
CASEGQRVSTDTQYF TGTGCCAGCGAGGGACAACGAGTTTCCACAGATACGCAGTATTTT TRBV6-6 - TRBJ2-3 -
CASRRGLAYTEAFF TGTGCCAGCAGGCGAGGCTTAGCTTACACTGAAGCTTTCTTT TRBV6-5 - TRBJ1-1 -
CASTHRQGTNTGELFF TGTGCCAGCACTCACCGGCAGGGGACGAACACCGGGGAGCTGTTTTTT TRBV9 - TRBJ2-2 -
CASSPGLAGHEQFF TGCGCCAGCAGCCCGGGACTAGCGGGCCATGAGCAGTTCTTC TRBV10-1 - TRBJ2-1 TRBD2
CASSFSREQYF TGTGCCAGCAGCTTCTCCCGCGAGCAGTACTTC TRBV11-2 - TRBJ2-7 -
CASSIPTRGEKLFF TGTGCCAGCAGCATCCCGACCAGGGGGGAAAAACTGTTTTTT TRBV7-9 - TRBJ1-4 TRBD1
CSARTSTSNYF TGCAGTGCTAGAACGTCAACTAGTAATTATTTT TRBV20-1 - TRBJ2-3 -
CASSLSAEETQYF TGTGCTAGCAGCTTATCTGCAGAAGAGACCCAGTACTTC TRBV7-7 - TRBJ2-5 -
CATYRTSGSEQYF TGTGCCACCTATAGGACTAGCGGGAGCGAGCAGTACTTC TRBV7-7 - TRBJ2-7 TRBD2
CASSGRQLPTYEQYF TGTGCCAGCAGTGGTCGACAGCTACCAACCTACGAGCAGTACTTC TRBV25-1 - TRBJ2-7 -
CASSLPNLGTTHLREQFF TGTGCCAGCAGTTTGCCAAACTTAGGGACAACCCATTTAAGGGAGCAGTTCTTC TRBV28 - TRBJ2-1 -
CASSLGGADTQYF TGTGCCAGCAGCTTGGGGGGGGCAGATACGCAGTATTTT TRBV7-9 - TRBJ2-3 TRBD2
CASSQGRGDGYTF TGCGCCAGCAGCCAAGGCAGGGGAGATGGCTACACCTTC TRBV4-1 - TRBJ1-2 -
CASSQVAVNEQFF TGCGCCAGCAGCCAAGTTGCGGTCAATGAGCAGTTCTTC TRBV4-1 - TRBJ2-1 -
CASSLASGTGRSEAFF TGTGCCAGCAGCTTAGCTTCAGGGACAGGGCGATCTGAAGCTTTCTTT TRBV11-1 - TRBJ1-1 TRBD1
CASSLAGTNEKLFF TGCGCCAGCAGCTTGGCGGGAACTAATGAAAAACTGTTTTTT TRBV5-1 - TRBJ1-4 -
CASSFLGDLTDTQYF TGCGCCAGCAGCTTTCTCGGGGATCTCACAGATACGCAGTATTTT TRBV5-1 - TRBJ2-3 -
CASSESWREDRGDEQYF TGCGCCAGCAGTGAGTCCTGGCGGGAGGACCGGGGGGACGAGCAGTACTTC TRBV10-1 - TRBJ2-7 TRBD2
CASSVTGAYGYTF TGTGCCAGCAGCGTGACAGGGGCCTATGGCTACACCTTC TRBV9 - TRBJ1-2 TRBD1
CASSGTSGGETQYF TGTGCCAGCAGCGGGACTAGCGGGGGAGAGACCCAGTACTTC TRBV9 few TRBJ2-5 TRBD2
CASSVGLAVYEQYF TGTGCCAGCAGCGTGGGACTAGCTGTCTACGAGCAGTACTTC TRBV13 - TRBJ2-7 TRBD2
CAISSGTGGYNEQFF TGTGCCATCAGTTCCGGGACAGGCGGCTACAATGAGCAGTTCTTC TRBV10-3 - TRBJ2-1 TRBD1
CASSSGTSGTDTQYF TGTGCCAGCAGCTCCGGGACTAGCGGCACAGATACGCAGTATTTT TRBV5-8 - TRBJ2-3 TRBD2
CASSPGSGYTF TGTGCCAGCAGTCCCGGGAGTGGCTACACCTTC TRBV27 - TRBJ1-2 -
CAWSVGGGADTQYF TGTGCCTGGAGTGTAGGGGGGGGTGCAGATACGCAGTATTTT TRBV30 - TRBJ2-3 -
CASSETGSTDTQYF TGTGCCAGCAGCGAAACAGGAAGCACAGATACGCAGTATTTT TRBV9 once TRBJ2-3 -
CASSFYGAMGGAGEQFF TGTGCCAGCAGTTTTTATGGGGCTATGGGGGGAGCAGGTGAGCAGTTCTTC TRBV27 - TRBJ2-1 -
CASSPPTETDTQYF TGTGCCAGCAGTCCACCAACAGAAACAGATACGCAGTATTTT TRBV6-1 once TRBJ2-3 -
CASSLASGTGSVAFF TGTGCCAGCAGCTTAGCTTCCGGGACCGGGAGCGTAGCTTTCTTT TRBV11-2 once TRBJ1-1 -
CASSFNDRPNQPQHF TGTGCCAGCAGTTTTAACGACAGGCCGAATCAGCCCCAGCATTTT TRBV28 - TRBJ1-5 -
CAWSRAVDGYTF TGTGCCTGGAGCAGGGCAGTAGATGGCTACACCTTC TRBV30 - TRBJ1-2 -
CAWSKGGVDGYTF TGTGCCTGGAGTAAAGGAGGGGTGGATGGCTACACCTTC TRBV30 - TRBJ1-2 -